The 14 T cell receptor beta chains below were found in one sample sequenced in a study of blood T cell repertoires in COVID-19. Sequenced by immunoSEQ multiplex PCR; TCRdb stores in-frame clones only, minus some. Altogether 140,000 or so clones are present, 80% to 90% being singletons, with the ten largest covering 0.9% to 0.95%. Sequencing input: peripheral blood. The origin of the receptors is a woman aged 50 to 65 with acute or convalescent COVID-19.

CDR3 sequence: CASRLRGSTGANVLTF. The CDR3 DNA sequence: TGTGCCAGTAGGTTGAGGGGGTCTACTGGGGCCAACGTCCTGACTTTC. This rearrangement joins TRBV19 to TRBJ2-6, with D perhaps matching TRBD1 (6 bases). Germline CDR1 reads LNHDA; CDR2 reads SQIVND (reference sequence). The CDR3 runs to 16 residues. The V end was cut by 6 bases, the J end by 2 bases, with 14 bases between.

The V gene is TRBV14, the J gene TRBJ2-3; possible D gene TRBD2, 6 bases. This CDR3 is 19 amino acids long. V shed 0 bases and J shed 3 bases, with 22 bases lying between them. Germline lookup yields CDR1 SGHDN and CDR2 FVKESK. The chain's CDR3 is CASSQEIQREPGWTDTQYF. In nucleotides, the CDR3 is TGTGCCAGCAGCCAAGAGATTCAACGGGAGCCTGGTTGGACAGATACGCAGTATTTT.

V gene TRBV28 combines with J gene TRBJ2-7; D is possibly TRBD1 (6 bases). The CDR3 loop spans 16 amino acids. CDR1 and CDR2 (germline): MDHEN, SYDVKM. V was pared by 6 bases and J by 2 bases, with 20 bases between. CDR3 residues: CASRPQVAGTPYEQYF. The CDR3 nucleotides read TGTGCCAGCAGACCTCAAGTGGCCGGGACACCCTACGAGCAGTACTTC.

This rearrangement joins TRBV5-4 to TRBJ2-3; the match to TRBD2 covers 10 bases. The V segment lost 4 bases and the J segment 7 bases; nucleotides outside the gene matches: 12. The germline gives CDR1 SGHNT, CDR2 YYREEE (reference sequence). The CDR3 has 16 amino acids. The CDR3 DNA reads TGTGCCAGCAGCCCTCGTGGGGGTAGCGGGAGGCATACGCAGTATTTT. Its translation is CASSPRGGSGRHTQYF.

The chain has TRBV19 and TRBJ1-5, with TRBD1 matching over 7 bases. V shed 7 bases, J shed 4 bases, and the junction held 4 bases outside the gene matches. CDR3 size: 13 residues. The germline CDR1 and CDR2 sequences are LNHDA and SQIVND (reference sequence). CDR3: CASTMTGNQPQHF. The CDR3 DNA follows: TGTGCCAGTACCATGACAGGGAATCAGCCCCAGCATTTT.

This clone came up once. The genes are TRBV27 and TRBJ2-3; TRBD1 matches 9 bases. Germline V gene data show CDR1 as MNHEY and CDR2 as SMNVEV (reference sequence). The trim removed 6 bases at V and 3 bases at J, leaving 10 bases unmatched. The CDR3 extends over 16 amino acids. The CDR3 DNA follows: TGTGCCAGCAGCTTAGGGACAGGGTTTTCTACAGATACGCAGTATTTT. Translated: CASSLGTGFSTDTQYF.

This clone has a single count. V gene TRBV7-9 combines with J gene TRBJ2-5; 8 bases map to TRBD1. Trimming at V came to 3 bases and at J to 5 bases, leaving 5 bases not matched to a gene. This CDR3 is 14 amino acids long. Germline CDR1 SEHNR, CDR2 FQNEAQ (reference sequence). CDR3 nucleotide sequence: TGTGCCAGCAGCTTGGCAGGGGGCGTGGAGACCCAGTACTTC. Translation gives CASSLAGGVETQYF.

This sequence joins TRBV30 and TRBJ2-1, with TRBD2 matching over 12 bases. V lost 4 bases to trimming and J lost 12 bases; unmatched junction nucleotides: 1. Germline V gene data show CDR1 as GTSNPN and CDR2 as SVGIG (reference sequence). This CDR3 has 11 amino acids. DNA for the CDR3: TGTGCCTGGATACTAGCGGGAGGGCAGTTCTTC. Its protein product is CAWILAGGQFF.

This chain links TRBV7-2 with TRBJ1-3; the D is unclear. CDR3 length: 14 residues. The germline V and J ends were trimmed by 3 bases and 0 bases, with 6 bases remaining between them. The germline gives CDR1 SGHTA, CDR2 FQGNSA. For the CDR3, the DNA is TGTGCCAGCAGCTTGAGGCACTCTGGAAACACCATATATTTT. It codes for CASSLRHSGNTIYF.

The chain joins TRBV19 to TRBJ2-2; 9 bases line up with TRBD2. Germline CDR1 reads LNHDA; CDR2 reads SQIVND (reference sequence). CDR3 length: 15 amino acids. The junction had 6 bases not matched to a gene; V was cut back by 1 base and J by 9 bases. Here the CDR3 reads CASSIAAGGPRELFF. CDR3 coding DNA: TGTGCCAGTAGTATAGCCGCGGGGGGGCCCCGGGAGCTGTTTTTT.

The V and J genes are TRBV25-1 and TRBJ2-3; D is unclear. V lost 7 bases, J lost 1 base, and 12 bases lay in between. Germline assignment: CDR1 MGHDK and CDR2 SYGVNS. CDR3 length: 14 residues. In DNA, the CDR3 is TGTGCCAGCACCGCCCCGCAGGGCACAGATACGCAGTATTTT. Its protein product is CASTAPQGTDTQYF.

This chain uses TRBV10-3 with TRBJ1-1; D may be TRBD1 (5 bases). The V gene's germline CDR1 is ENHRY and CDR2 SYGVKD. The CDR3 spans 13 residues. The V gene lost 6 bases and the J gene lost 1 base, with 9 bases spanning the gap. The CDR3, as DNA: TGTGCCATCAGGACAGCAAGGAACACTGAAGCTTTCTTT. Translating gives CAIRTARNTEAFF.

The chain joins TRBV11-2 to TRBJ1-1, with D hard to call. The CDR3 loop spans 16 amino acids. Looked up from germline, CDR1 is SGHAT and CDR2 is FQNNGV. The ends were cut back, 2 bases at V and 3 bases at J, with 16 bases in the middle. CDR3 in amino acids: CASSLREGRWDTEAFF. DNA of the CDR3: TGTGCCAGCAGCTTAAGAGAGGGCAGGTGGGACACTGAAGCTTTCTTT.

The J gene is TRBJ1-4, the V gene TRBV10-2, with TRBD1 matching 9 bases. Per the germline V gene, CDR1 is WSHSY and CDR2 is SAAADI. Trimming took 6 bases from V and 8 from J; bases not matched to a gene: 10. This CDR3 region has 15 residues. In nucleotides, the CDR3 is TGCGCCAGCAGCACGGGGGGGACAGGGACCGAAAAACTGTTTTTT. This codes for CASSTGGTGTEKLFF.